Presented here are 24 T cell receptor beta chains from one specimen sequenced in a study of metastatic and nonmetastatic thyroid tumors. Every patient was untreated before thyroid surgery. TCRdb re-called the PCR reads via MiXCR. This sample has about 18,000 clones, with approximately 35% found just once. The specimen was tumor tissue. The receptor source for this set is a male donor with papillary thyroid cancer or a benign thyroid nodule (not recorded which). Some clones in this sample may be carry-over from other donors' samples.

In regard to this clone: At one end, the junction sequence differs from germline, possibly due to a read error. V gene TRBV6-6 combines with J gene TRBJ2-1; D is undetermined. The length of the CDR3 is 16 residues. CDR1 and CDR2 (germline): MNHNY, SVGAGI (reference sequence). The CDR3 coding sequence is TGTGCCAGCAGTTACTCAGGTACAGTTTCTTACAATGATCAGTTCTTC. Its protein product is CASSYSGTVSYNDQFF.

In regard to this clone: Since a much larger clone is just one base distant, this may be a read error. CDR3 loop: CVSSQVRGNENLFF. DNA of the CDR3: TGCGTCAGCAGCCAAGTCCGGGGGAATGAAAATCTGTTTTTT. The chain joins TRBV4-1 to TRBJ1-4, with D possibly matching TRBD1 (5 bases). The V gene's germline CDR1 is MGHRA and CDR2 YSYEKL. The CDR3 has 14 residues.

This clone is medium-sized by share. The chain couples TRBV20-1 to TRBJ1-1, with D hard to call. The germline CDR1 and CDR2 sequences are DFQATT and SNEGSKA (reference sequence). This CDR3 comprises 15 residues. Trimming removed 6 bases at V and 1 base at J, with 18 bases between. CDR3 sequence (DNA): TGCAGTGCCCCCGGCCGAGTGGGTGGGAACACTGAAGCTTTCTTT. This translates into CSAPGRVGGNTEAFF.

About this clone itself: One base away lies a much larger clone, so this may be a sequencing read error. Other DNA sequences from this sample encode an identical CDR3 as well. This chain connects TRBV2 to TRBJ2-3; D gene uncertain. This CDR3 has 11 amino acids. CDR1 and CDR2 from the germline V gene are SNHLY and FYNNEI. V lost 8 bases and J 6 bases, leaving 9 bases between the germline ends. CDR3 sequence: CASGGDDTQYF. In DNA form, the CDR3 reads TGTGCCAGCGGTGGGGATGATACGCAGTATTTT.

V is TRBV12-3 or TRBV12-4 and J is TRBJ2-2, with D unclear. Between the trimmed V and J ends, which lost 5 bases and 4 bases, there was a span of 14 bases. The CDR3 sequence is 15 residues long. CDR3 nucleotides: TGTGCCAGCAGTCCAGGAAGGAAGATCACCGGGGAGCTGTTTTTT. Translating it yields CASSPGRKITGELFF.

This clone was seen at least ten times. This chain uses TRBV11-2 with TRBJ1-1; D call uncertain. V was pared by 2 bases and J by 7 bases, with 8 bases between. This CDR3 region has 12 residues. Germline CDR1 SGHAT, CDR2 FQNNGV. The chain's CDR3 is CASSLYGYEAFF. Here the CDR3 DNA reads TGTGCCAGCAGCTTATATGGGTATGAAGCTTTCTTT.

This clone rates as medium-sized. The chain joins TRBV27 to TRBJ1-2; D not certain. Germline CDR1 reads MNHEY; CDR2 reads SMNVEV (reference sequence). Deletions cut 8 bases from V and 2 bases from J, with 9 bases between. This CDR3 spans 12 amino acids. The CDR3 reads CASGTANYGYTF. The CDR3 nucleotides read TGTGCCAGCGGAACAGCGAACTATGGCTACACCTTC.

This chain links TRBV11-3 with TRBJ2-3, with D maybe TRBD1 (5 bases). The CDR3 is 12 amino acids. CDR1 SGHNT and CDR2 YENEEA come from the germline V gene. Trimming left V 5 bases short and J 4 bases short, with 7 bases between. This CDR3 reads CASSRGSDTQYF. DNA for the CDR3: TGTGCCAGCAGCAGGGGTTCAGATACGCAGTATTTT.

This chain connects TRBV12-3 or TRBV12-4 to TRBJ1-2; 9 bases match TRBD1. Germline trimming cut 6 bases from V and 8 bases from J; bases unmatched to any gene: 13. This CDR3 is 15 amino acids long. CDR3 DNA: TGTGCCAGCAGGACAATCCGAACAGGGGGCTACGGCTACACCTTC. Protein sequence: CASRTIRTGGYGYTF.

The CDR3 nucleotides are TGTGCCAGCAGCCCGGGGCAGGTCAATGAGCAGTTCTTC. It encodes CASSPGQVNEQFF. The genes are TRBV7-3 and TRBJ2-1; D may correspond to TRBD1 or TRBD2 (5 bases each). The V and J ends lost 5 bases and 6 bases respectively, with 11 bases between them. CDR1 is SGHTA and CDR2 is FQGTGA in the germline V gene. The CDR3 is made up of 13 amino acids.

This rearrangement joins TRBV12-3 or TRBV12-4 to TRBJ1-2; maybe TRBD1 (6 bases). The CDR3 covers 13 residues. Deletions cut 3 bases from V and 3 bases from J, with 8 bases between. CDR3 sequence reads: CASSFAGDYGYTF. The CDR3 DNA reads TGTGCCAGCAGTTTCGCAGGGGACTATGGCTACACCTTC.

Concerning this clone: A junction end diverges from the germline sequence, so it may reflect a read error. V and J are TRBV7-2 and TRBJ2-7; D remains unclear. Germline-derived CDR1 and CDR2 are SGHTA and FQGNSA. This CDR3 is 14 amino acids long. The CDR3 region has the DNA TGTGCCAGCAGCTTAAACAGTGTCACGGACGAGAAGTACTTC. This encodes CASSLNSVTDEKYF.

This clone is judged medium-sized. The rearrangement joins TRBV6-1 to TRBJ2-1, with D perhaps matching TRBD1 (5 bases). V was cut by 0 bases and J by 6 bases, with 12 bases left in between. This CDR3 is 15 amino acids long. Germline V CDR1 and CDR2: MNHNS, SASEGT. The CDR3 DNA reads TGTGCCAGCAGTGAAGCGGAAGGGCAGGGCAATGAGCAGTTCTTC. It yields the protein CASSEAEGQGNEQFF.

The rearrangement uses TRBV11-2 and TRBJ2-7; D is possibly TRBD1 or TRBD2 (7 bases each). V lost 4 bases, J lost 0 bases, and 25 bases lay in between. Per germline, CDR1 SGHAT and CDR2 FQNNGV. This CDR3 contains 19 residues. CDR3: CASSSQGGARVPSSYEQYF. CDR3 nucleotides: TGTGCCAGCAGCTCCCAGGGGGGGGCGAGGGTCCCAAGCTCCTACGAGCAGTACTTC. The variable domain in full, completed from reference TRBV11-2 and TRBJ2-7, reads EAGVAQSPRYKIIEKRQSVAFWCNPISGHATLYWYQQILGQGPKLLIQFQNNGVVDDSQLPKDRFSAERLKGVDSTLKIQPAKLEDSAVYLCASSSQGGARVPSSYEQYFGPGTRLTVT.

The sample holds a few counts of this clone. The chain is built from TRBV2 and TRBJ2-3, with TRBD2 as a possible D gene (5 bases). The CDR3 extends over 15 amino acids. V was trimmed by 3 bases and J by 4 bases, leaving 14 bases between them. In germline, CDR1 is SNHLY, CDR2 FYNNEI. CDR3 in amino acids: CASSETGSSADTQYF. CDR3 in DNA: TGTGCCAGCAGTGAGACTGGGAGTAGCGCAGATACGCAGTATTTT.

This chain uses TRBV3-1 with TRBJ2-7; no reliable D call. The CDR3 extends over 13 amino acids. V dropped 0 bases and J dropped 1 base, with 4 bases sitting between them. Germline V gene sequence: CDR1 LGHDT, CDR2 YNNKEL (reference sequence). The CDR3 region has the DNA TGTGCCAGCAGCCAAGAAGTGTCCTACGAGCAGTACTTC. This encodes CASSQEVSYEQYF.

On this clone itself: The junction differs from germline at one of its ends, possibly a read error. This rearrangement joins TRBV6-1 to TRBJ1-1; perhaps TRBD1 as D (5 bases). CDR1 MNHNS and CDR2 SASEGT come from the germline V gene. The CDR3 length is 15 residues. CDR3 in amino acids: CPSSPQAWGNTEAIF. Here the CDR3 DNA reads TGTCCCAGCAGCCCACAGGCGTGGGGGAACACTGAAGCTATCTTT.

By sample share, this clone is medium-sized. The rearrangement uses TRBV11-2 and TRBJ1-1; no reliable D call. Between the trimmed V and J ends, which lost 1 base and 3 bases, there was a span of 9 bases. The CDR3 has 14 residues. Germline V gene data show CDR1 as SGHAT and CDR2 as FQNNGV. The chain's CDR3 is CASSLVRGHTEAFF. In DNA form, the CDR3 reads TGTGCCAGCAGCTTAGTAAGAGGGCACACTGAAGCTTTCTTT.

This chain connects TRBV6-2 or TRBV6-3 to TRBJ1-3, with 9 bases that match TRBD1. Losses at the gene ends were 8 bases for V and 8 bases for J; bases not matched to a gene: 10. This CDR3 is built from 14 residues. Looked up from germline, CDR1 is MNHEY and CDR2 is SVGEGT. This CDR3 is CASERGTGLDTIYF. The CDR3, as DNA: TGTGCCAGCGAGCGCGGGACAGGGTTGGACACCATATATTTT.

This clone was detected ten times or more. The chain uses TRBV24-1 and TRBJ2-7; maybe TRBD1 (5 bases). CDR1 and CDR2 from the germline V gene are KGHDR and SFDVKD. The CDR3 loop spans 14 amino acids. Trimming took off 4 bases at V and 5 bases at J, with 14 bases between the two ends. For the CDR3, the DNA is TGTGCCACCAGTGACTCTTCAGGGTTGAACGAGCAGTACTTC. Protein product: CATSDSSGLNEQYF.

This clone was counted many times. V and J are TRBV29-1 and TRBJ1-3; no clear D. CDR1 and CDR2 from the germline V gene are SQVTM and ANQGSEA. The CDR3 has 11 residues. Trimming cost V 5 bases and J 3 bases, with 5 bases left between them. CDR3 loop: CSVPLGNTIYF. CDR3 bases: TGCAGCGTTCCCCTTGGAAACACCATATATTTT.

By its share, this clone is medium-sized. V usage is TRBV2 and J usage is TRBJ1-3; 12 bases match TRBD1. The junction had 7 bases not matched to a gene; V was cut back by 11 bases and J by 2 bases. Germline V gene data show CDR1 as SNHLY and CDR2 as FYNNEI. This CDR3 spans 15 amino acids. In DNA, the CDR3 is TGTGCCGGGGGACAGGGGGCACTGGCTGGAAACACCATATATTTT. It codes for CAGGQGALAGNTIYF.

V and J are TRBV20-1 and TRBJ2-6; 7 bases agree with TRBD2. V shed 0 bases and J 0 bases; nucleotides not matched to a gene: 8. The CDR3 extends over 18 amino acids. Germline loops: CDR1 DFQATT, CDR2 SNEGSKA (reference sequence). The DNA of the CDR3 is TGCAGTGCTAGAGATAGGGCAGGGAGGGGCTCTGGGGCCAACGTCCTGACTTTC. Its translation is CSARDRAGRGSGANVLTF.

Notes on this clone: A read error may account for a junction end that differs from germline. The chain has TRBV12-3 or TRBV12-4 and TRBJ1-5, with D hard to call. The CDR3 is 17 amino acids. CDR3 loop: CASSPSVAAASNQPQHF. CDR3 DNA: TGTGCCAGCAGTCCCAGCGTGGCGGCTGCCAGCAACCAGCCCCAGCATTTT.